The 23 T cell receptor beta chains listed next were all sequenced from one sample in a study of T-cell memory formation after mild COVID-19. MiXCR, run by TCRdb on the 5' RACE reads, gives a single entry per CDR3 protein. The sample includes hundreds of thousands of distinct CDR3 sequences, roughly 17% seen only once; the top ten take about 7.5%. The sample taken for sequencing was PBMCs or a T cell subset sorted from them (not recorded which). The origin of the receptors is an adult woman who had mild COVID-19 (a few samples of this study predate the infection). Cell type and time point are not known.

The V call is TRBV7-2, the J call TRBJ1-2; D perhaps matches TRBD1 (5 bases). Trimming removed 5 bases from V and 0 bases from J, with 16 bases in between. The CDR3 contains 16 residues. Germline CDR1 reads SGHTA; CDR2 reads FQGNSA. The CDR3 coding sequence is TGTGCCAGCAGCATCCGGGGCGGGATCTCTAACTATGGCTACACCTTC. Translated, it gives CASSIRGGISNYGYTF.

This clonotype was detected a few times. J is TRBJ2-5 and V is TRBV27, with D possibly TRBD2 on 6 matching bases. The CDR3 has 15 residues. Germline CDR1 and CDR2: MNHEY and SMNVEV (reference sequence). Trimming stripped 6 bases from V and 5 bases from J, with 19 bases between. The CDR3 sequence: CASRLYHGGQETQYF. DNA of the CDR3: TGTGCCAGCAGACTTTATCACGGGGGTCAGGAGACCCAGTACTTC.

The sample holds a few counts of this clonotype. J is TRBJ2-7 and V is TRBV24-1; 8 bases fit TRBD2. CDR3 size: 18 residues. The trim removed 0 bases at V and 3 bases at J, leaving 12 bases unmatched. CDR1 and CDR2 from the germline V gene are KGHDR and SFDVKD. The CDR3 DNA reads TGTGCCACCAGTGATTTGCGCTCGAACCGGGAGGGCAACTACGAGCAGTACTTC. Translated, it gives CATSDLRSNREGNYEQYF.

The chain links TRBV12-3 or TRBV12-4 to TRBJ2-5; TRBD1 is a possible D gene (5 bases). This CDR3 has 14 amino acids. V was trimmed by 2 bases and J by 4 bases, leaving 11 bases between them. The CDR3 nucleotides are TGTGCCAGCAGTTTATCAGGGATTAGAGAGACCCAGTACTTC. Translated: CASSLSGIRETQYF.

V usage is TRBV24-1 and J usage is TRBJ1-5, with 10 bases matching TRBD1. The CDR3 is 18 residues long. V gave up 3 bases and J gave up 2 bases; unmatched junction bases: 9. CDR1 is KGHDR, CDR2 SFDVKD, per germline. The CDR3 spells CATSDNYPGQGGNQPQHF. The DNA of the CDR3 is TGTGCCACCAGTGATAACTATCCCGGACAGGGGGGCAATCAGCCCCAGCATTTT.

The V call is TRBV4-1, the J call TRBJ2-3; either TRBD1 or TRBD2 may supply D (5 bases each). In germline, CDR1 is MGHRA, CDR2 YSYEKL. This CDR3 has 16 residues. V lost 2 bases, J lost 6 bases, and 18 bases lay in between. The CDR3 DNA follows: TGCGCCAGCAGCCAAACTATGAGGGGAGTCGCGGATACGCAGTATTTT. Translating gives CASSQTMRGVADTQYF.

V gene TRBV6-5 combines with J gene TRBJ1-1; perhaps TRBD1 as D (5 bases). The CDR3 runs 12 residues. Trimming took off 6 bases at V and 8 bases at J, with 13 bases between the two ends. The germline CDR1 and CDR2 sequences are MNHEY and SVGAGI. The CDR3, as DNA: TGTGCCAGCAGCAGCGTGGGGGGAGAAGCTTTCTTT. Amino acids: CASSSVGGEAFF.

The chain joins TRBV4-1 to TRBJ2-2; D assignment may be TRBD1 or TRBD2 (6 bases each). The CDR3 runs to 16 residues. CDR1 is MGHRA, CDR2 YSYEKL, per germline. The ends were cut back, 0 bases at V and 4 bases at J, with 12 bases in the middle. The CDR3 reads CASSQEAQGGTGELFF. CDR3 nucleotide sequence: TGCGCCAGCAGCCAAGAAGCACAGGGAGGCACCGGGGAGCTGTTTTTT.

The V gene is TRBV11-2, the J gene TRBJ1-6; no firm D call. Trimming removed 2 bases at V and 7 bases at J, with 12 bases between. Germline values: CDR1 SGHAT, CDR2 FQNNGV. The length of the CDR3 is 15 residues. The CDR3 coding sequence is TGTGCCAGCAGCTTAAGCGGCGGTCGGAATTCACCCCTCCACTTT. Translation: CASSLSGGRNSPLHF.

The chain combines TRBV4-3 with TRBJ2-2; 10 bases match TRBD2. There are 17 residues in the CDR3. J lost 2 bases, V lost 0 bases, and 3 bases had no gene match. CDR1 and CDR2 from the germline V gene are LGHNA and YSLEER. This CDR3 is CASSQDRTSGNTGELFF. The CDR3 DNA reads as TGCGCCAGCAGCCAAGATCGGACTAGCGGAAACACCGGGGAGCTGTTTTTT.

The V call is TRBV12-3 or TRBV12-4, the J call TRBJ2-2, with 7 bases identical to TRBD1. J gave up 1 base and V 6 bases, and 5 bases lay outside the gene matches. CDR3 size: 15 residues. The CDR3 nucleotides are TGTGCCAGCAGCCCTTGGACAGGGAACACCGGGGAGCTGTTTTTT. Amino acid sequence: CASSPWTGNTGELFF.

Written as DNA, the CDR3 is TGTGCCAGCAGCGCGGACTGGAGTTCCTACGAGCAGTACTTC. Its protein is CASSADWSSYEQYF. This chain links TRBV7-9 with TRBJ2-7; possibly TRBD2 for D (5 bases). CDR3 size: 14 residues. V lost 5 bases and J 1 base, leaving 12 bases between the germline ends. The V gene's germline CDR1 is SEHNR and CDR2 FQNEAQ (reference sequence).

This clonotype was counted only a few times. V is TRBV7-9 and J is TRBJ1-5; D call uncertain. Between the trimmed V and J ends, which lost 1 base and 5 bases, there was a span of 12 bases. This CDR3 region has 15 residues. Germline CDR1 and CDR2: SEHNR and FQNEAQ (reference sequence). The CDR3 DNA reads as TGTGCCAGCAGCTTAGAGGGTCTTGGGGATCAGCCCCAGCATTTT. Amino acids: CASSLEGLGDQPQHF.

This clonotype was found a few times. CDR3 loop: CASSVQGTGELFF. The DNA of the CDR3 is TGCGCCAGCAGCGTGCAGGGGACCGGGGAGCTGTTTTTT. The chain carries TRBV5-1 and TRBJ2-2, with D possibly matching TRBD1 (6 bases). Trimming removed 4 bases at V and 5 bases at J, with 9 bases between. The V gene's germline CDR1 is SGHRS and CDR2 YFSETQ. CDR3 length equals 13 residues.

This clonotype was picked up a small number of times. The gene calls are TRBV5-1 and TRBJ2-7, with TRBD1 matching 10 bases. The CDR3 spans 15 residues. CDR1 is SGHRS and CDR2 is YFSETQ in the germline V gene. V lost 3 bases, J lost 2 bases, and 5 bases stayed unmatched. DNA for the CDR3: TGCGCCAGCAGCTGGTACGGACAGGGGGCCTACGAGCAGTACTTC. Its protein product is CASSWYGQGAYEQYF.

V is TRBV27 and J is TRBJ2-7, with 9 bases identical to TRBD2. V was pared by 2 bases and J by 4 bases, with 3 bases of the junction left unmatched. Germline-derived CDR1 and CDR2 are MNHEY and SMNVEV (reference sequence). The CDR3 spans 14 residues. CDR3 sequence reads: CASSLLAGQYEQYF. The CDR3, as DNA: TGTGCCAGCAGTTTACTAGCGGGACAATACGAGCAGTACTTC.

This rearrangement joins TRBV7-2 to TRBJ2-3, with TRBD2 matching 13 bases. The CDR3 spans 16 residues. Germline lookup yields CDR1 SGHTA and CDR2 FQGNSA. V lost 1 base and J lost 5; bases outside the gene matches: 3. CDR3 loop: CASSLGLAGGQDTQYF. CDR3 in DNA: TGTGCCAGCAGCTTAGGACTAGCGGGAGGACAAGATACGCAGTATTTT.

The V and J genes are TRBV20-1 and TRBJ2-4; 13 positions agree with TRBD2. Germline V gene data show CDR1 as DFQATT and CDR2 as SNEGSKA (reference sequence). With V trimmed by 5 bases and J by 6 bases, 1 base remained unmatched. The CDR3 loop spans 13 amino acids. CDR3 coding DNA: TGCAGTGCTGGGACTAGCGGGATAAACATTCAGTACTTC. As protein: CSAGTSGINIQYF.

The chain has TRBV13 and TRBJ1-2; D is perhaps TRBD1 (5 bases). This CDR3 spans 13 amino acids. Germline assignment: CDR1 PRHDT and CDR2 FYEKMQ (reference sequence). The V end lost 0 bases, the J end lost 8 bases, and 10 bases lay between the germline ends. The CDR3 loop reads CASSLGRTRGYTF. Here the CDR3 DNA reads TGTGCCAGCAGCTTAGGCAGGACAAGGGGCTACACCTTC.

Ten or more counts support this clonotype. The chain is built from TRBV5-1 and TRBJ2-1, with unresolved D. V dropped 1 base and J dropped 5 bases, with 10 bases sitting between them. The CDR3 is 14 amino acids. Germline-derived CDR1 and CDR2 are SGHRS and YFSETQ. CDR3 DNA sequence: TGCGCCAGCAGCTTGCGACTCCAAAACAATGAGCAGTTCTTC. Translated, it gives CASSLRLQNNEQFF.

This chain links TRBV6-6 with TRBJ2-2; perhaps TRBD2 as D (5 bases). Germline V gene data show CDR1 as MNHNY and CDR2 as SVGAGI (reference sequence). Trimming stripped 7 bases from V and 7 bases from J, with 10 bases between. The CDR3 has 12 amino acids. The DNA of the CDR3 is TGTGCCAGCATAGCAGGACTCGGGGAGCTGTTTTTT. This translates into CASIAGLGELFF.

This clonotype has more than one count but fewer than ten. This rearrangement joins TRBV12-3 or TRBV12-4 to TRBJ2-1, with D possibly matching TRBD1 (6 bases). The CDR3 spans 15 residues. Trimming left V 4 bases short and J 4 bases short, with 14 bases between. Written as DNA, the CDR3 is TGTGCCAGCAGTTCCGGGACAACGCCATACAATGAGCAGTTCTTC. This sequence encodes CASSSGTTPYNEQFF.

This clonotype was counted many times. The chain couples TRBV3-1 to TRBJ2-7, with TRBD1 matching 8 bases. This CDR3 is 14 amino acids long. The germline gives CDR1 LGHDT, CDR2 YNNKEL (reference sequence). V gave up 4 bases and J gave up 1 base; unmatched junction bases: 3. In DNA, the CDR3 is TGTGCCAGCAGCCGAAGGACAGGGTCCTACGAGCAGTACTTC. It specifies CASSRRTGSYEQYF.